This TCR beta chain comes out of a study of blood T cell repertoires in COVID-19. Original handling: Quantification of nucleated cells was approximated via reference gene primer amplification. Sequencing was performed with immunoSEQ multiplex PCR; in TCRdb, only in-frame clones are kept and a portion is missing. The V and J calls and clone size were taken over from that table, and D and trimming were inferred from the DNA. The sample lists over 70,000 clones; 75% to 85% were seen once. The source is a woman of 80 years or more with acute or convalescent COVID-19. Sequencing was performed on peripheral blood.

The CDR3 loop is CASSPTGALGQPQHF. CDR3 bases: TGTGCCAGCAGCCCGACAGGGGCATTGGGTCAGCCCCAGCATTTT. This sequence joins TRBV7-2 and TRBJ1-5; 8 bases fit TRBD1. The length of the CDR3 is 15 residues. Germline V gives CDR1 SGHTA, CDR2 FQGNSA. The J segment lost 6 bases and the V segment lost 5 bases, leaving 9 bases of the junction unmatched.